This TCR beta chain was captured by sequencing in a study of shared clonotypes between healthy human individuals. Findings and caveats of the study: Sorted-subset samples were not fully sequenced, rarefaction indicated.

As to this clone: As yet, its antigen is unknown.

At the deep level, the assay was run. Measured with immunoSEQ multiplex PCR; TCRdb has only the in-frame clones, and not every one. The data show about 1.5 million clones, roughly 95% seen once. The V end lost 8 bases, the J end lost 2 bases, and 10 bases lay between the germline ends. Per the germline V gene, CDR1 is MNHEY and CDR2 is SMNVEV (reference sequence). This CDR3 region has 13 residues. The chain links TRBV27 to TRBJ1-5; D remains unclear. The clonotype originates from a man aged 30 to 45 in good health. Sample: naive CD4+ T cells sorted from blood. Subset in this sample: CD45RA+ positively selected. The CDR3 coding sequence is TGTGCCAGCTGGGCACGGGGCAATCAGCCCCAGCATTTT. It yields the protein CASWARGNQPQHF.